Listed below are T cell receptor beta chains from one sample, sequenced in a study of T cell responses to AZD1222 COVID-19 vaccine. The method was immunoSEQ multiplex PCR; TCRdb's version includes in-frame clones alone and lacks a portion of them. The table includes 100,000 or so clones, over 75% detected once. The sequencing used peripheral blood, collected on day 0 of AZD1222 vaccination. These receptor sequences come from an adult in good health. The CDR3 runs from the conserved cysteine through the conserved F or W. Fields, in order: clone size, J gene, V gene, D gene, CDR3 length, CDR3 DNA, CDR3 protein. The D gene is left open where the match is weak. Not all rows give a size; the values are once, few, many and, for expanded clones, a class.

NA | TRBJ2-3 | TRBV11-1 | TRBD2 | 14 | TGTGCCAGCAGCCGTAGCGGGGGCACAGATACGCAGTATTTT | CASSRSGGTDTQYF
NA | TRBJ1-1 | TRBV5-1 | NA | 16 | TGCGCCAGCAGCCTGGGGGGGCGCGGGGAGAACACTGAAGCTTTCTTT | CASSLGGRGENTEAFF
NA | TRBJ2-3 | TRBV4-3 | TRBD2 | 15 | TGCGCCAGCAGCCTTAGCGGGGGGGTTGGAGATACGCAGTATTTT | CASSLSGGVGDTQYF
NA | TRBJ1-3 | TRBV3-1/TRBV3-2 | NA | 15 | TGTGCCAGCAGCCAACCACAGGGTTCTGGAAACACCATATATTTT | CASSQPQGSGNTIYF
NA | TRBJ1-2 | TRBV7-9 | NA | 14 | TGTGCCACCGGACTCCCAGGGGCTAACTATGGCTACACCTTC | CATGLPGANYGYTF
NA | TRBJ2-2 | TRBV4-2 | NA | 16 | TGTGCCAGCAGCCCGATAACTAGCTCTAACACCGGGGAGCTGTTTTTT | CASSPITSSNTGELFF
NA | TRBJ1-2 | TRBV30 | NA | 13 | TGTGCCTGGAGGCCCGGGGGCGTAAATGGCTACACCTTC | CAWRPGGVNGYTF
NA | TRBJ2-3 | TRBV6-4 | TRBD2 | 16 | TGTGCCAGCAGTGACTCGACTAGCGGGGGGGCAGATACGCAGTATTTT | CASSDSTSGGADTQYF
NA | TRBJ1-6 | TRBV25-1 | NA | 17 | TGTGCCAGCAGTGACACCGGGGGACCCCGGGGCGTTTCACCCCTCCACTTT | CASSDTGGPRGVSPLHF
NA | TRBJ2-2 | TRBV4-1 | TRBD1 | 18 | TGCGCCAGCAGCCCCGCCCTATCCGGGACAGGGAACACCGGGGAGCTGTTTTTT | CASSPALSGTGNTGELFF
once | TRBJ2-3 | TRBV6-4 | NA | 14 | TGTGCCAGCAGCGGACCGGGGCCCACAGATACGCAGTATTTT | CASSGPGPTDTQYF
few | TRBJ1-6 | TRBV6-5 | TRBD1 | 14 | TGTGCCAGCAGTTCGGCAGGGGGTGGTTCACCCCTCCACTTT | CASSSAGGGSPLHF
NA | TRBJ1-2 | TRBV19 | TRBD1 | 15 | TGTGCCAGTAGTATGATGGACAGGGGGCCCTATGGCTACACCTTC | CASSMMDRGPYGYTF
NA | TRBJ1-1 | TRBV28 | NA | 14 | TGTGCCAGCAGTTTATTGCGGGAGAACACTGAAGCTTTCTTT | CASSLLRENTEAFF
NA | TRBJ1-5 | TRBV7-7 | NA | 13 | TGTGCTAGCAGCCTGGATCAAAATCAGCCCCAGCATTTT | CASSLDQNQPQHF
NA | TRBJ2-2 | TRBV27 | NA | 14 | TGTGCCAGCAGTCCGTCGGACGGCACCGGGGAGCTGTTTTTT | CASSPSDGTGELFF
NA | TRBJ1-5 | TRBV19 | TRBD1 | 12 | TGTGCCAGTAGGACAGGGTATCAGCCCCAGCATTTT | CASRTGYQPQHF
NA | TRBJ2-4 | TRBV5-1 | NA | 19 | TGCGCCAGCAGCGCAGGCGGGACTGCAGTAGACGTAGCCAAAAACATTCAGTACTTC | CASSAGGTAVDVAKNIQYF
few | TRBJ1-2 | TRBV30 | TRBD1 | 14 | TGTGCCTGGAGACCCCCCGGGACAGCCGTCAGCTACACCTTC | CAWRPPGTAVSYTF
NA | TRBJ2-6 | TRBV2 | NA | 14 | TGTGCCAGCACCGGGGCGCCTGGGGCCAACGTCCTGACTTTC | CASTGAPGANVLTF
NA | TRBJ2-1 | TRBV4-1 | NA | 15 | TGCGCCAGCAGCCAAGTATTCTTGGACAGAAATGAGCAGTTCTTC | CASSQVFLDRNEQFF
once | TRBJ2-3 | TRBV7-3 | NA | 15 | TGTGCCAGCAGCCCCAACAGAGCTAGCACAGATACGCAGTATTTT | CASSPNRASTDTQYF
NA | TRBJ1-1 | TRBV28 | NA | 14 | TGTGCCAGCAGTTTATTAACCTTGAACACTGAAGCTTTCTTT | CASSLLTLNTEAFF
NA | TRBJ2-1 | TRBV18 | NA | 16 | TGTGCCAGCTCACCAACTAGCCCACCCTCCTACAATGAGCAGTTCTTC | CASSPTSPPSYNEQFF